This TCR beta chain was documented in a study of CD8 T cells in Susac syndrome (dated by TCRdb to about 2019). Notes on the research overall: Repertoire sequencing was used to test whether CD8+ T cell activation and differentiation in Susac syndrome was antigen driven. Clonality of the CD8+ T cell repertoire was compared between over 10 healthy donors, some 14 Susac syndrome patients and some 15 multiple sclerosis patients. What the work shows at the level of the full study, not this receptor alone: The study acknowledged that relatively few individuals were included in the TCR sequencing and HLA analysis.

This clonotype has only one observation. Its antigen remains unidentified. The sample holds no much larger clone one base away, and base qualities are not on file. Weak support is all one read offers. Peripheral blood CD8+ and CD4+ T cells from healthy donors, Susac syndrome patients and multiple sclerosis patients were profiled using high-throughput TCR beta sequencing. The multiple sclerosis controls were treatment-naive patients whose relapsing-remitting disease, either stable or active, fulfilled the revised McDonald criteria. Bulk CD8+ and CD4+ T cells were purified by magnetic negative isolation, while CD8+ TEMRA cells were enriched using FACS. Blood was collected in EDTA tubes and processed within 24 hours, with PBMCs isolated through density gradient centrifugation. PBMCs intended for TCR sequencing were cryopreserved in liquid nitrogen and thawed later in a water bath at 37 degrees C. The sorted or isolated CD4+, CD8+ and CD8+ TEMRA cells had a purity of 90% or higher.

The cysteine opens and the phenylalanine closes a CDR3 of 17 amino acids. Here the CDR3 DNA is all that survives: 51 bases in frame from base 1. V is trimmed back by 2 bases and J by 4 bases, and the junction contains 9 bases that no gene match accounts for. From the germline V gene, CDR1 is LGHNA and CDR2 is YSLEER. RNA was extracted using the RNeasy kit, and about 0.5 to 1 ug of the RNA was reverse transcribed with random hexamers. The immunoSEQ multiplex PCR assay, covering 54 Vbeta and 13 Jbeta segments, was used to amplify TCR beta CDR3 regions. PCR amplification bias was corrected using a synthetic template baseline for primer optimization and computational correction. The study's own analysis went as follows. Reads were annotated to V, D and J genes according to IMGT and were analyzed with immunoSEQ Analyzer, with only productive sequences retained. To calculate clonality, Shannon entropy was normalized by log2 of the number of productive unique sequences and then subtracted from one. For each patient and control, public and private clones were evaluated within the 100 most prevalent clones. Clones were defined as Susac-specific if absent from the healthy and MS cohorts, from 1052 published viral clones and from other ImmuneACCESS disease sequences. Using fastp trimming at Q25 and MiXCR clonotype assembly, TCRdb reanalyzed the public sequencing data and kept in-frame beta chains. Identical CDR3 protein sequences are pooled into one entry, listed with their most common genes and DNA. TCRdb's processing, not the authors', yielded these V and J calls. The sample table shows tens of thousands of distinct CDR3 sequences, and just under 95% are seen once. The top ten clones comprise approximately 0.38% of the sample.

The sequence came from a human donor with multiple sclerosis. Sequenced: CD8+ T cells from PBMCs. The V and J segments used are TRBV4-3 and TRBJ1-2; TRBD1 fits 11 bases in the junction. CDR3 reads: CASSQWGQGGSLYGYTF. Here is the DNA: TGCGCCAGCAGCCAATGGGGACAGGGGGGTTCCCTCTATGGCTACACCTTC.